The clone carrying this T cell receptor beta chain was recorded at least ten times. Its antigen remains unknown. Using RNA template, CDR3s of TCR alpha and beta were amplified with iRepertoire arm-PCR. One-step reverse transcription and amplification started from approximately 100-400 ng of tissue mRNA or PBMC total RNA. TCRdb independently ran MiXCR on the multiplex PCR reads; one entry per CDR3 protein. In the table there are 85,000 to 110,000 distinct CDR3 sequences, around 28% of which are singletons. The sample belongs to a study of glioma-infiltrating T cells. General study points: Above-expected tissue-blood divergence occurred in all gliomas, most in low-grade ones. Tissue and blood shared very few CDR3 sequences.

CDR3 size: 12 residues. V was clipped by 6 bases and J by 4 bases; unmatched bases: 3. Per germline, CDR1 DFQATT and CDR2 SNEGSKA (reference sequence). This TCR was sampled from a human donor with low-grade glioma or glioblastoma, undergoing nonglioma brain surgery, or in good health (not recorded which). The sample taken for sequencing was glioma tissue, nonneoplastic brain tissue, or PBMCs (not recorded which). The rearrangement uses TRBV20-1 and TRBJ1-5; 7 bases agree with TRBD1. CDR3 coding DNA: TGCAGTGCCCCACAGGGGAATCAGCCCCAGCATTTT. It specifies CSAPQGNQPQHF.